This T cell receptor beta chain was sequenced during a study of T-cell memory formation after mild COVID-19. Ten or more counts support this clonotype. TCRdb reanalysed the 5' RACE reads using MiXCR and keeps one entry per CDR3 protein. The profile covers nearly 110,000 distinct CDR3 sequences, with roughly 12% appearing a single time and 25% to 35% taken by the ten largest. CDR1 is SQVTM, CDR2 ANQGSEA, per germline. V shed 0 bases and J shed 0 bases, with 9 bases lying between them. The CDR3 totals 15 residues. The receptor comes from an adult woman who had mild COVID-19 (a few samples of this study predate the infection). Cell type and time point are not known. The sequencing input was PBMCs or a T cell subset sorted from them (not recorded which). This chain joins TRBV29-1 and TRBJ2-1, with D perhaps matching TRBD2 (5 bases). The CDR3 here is CSVEERGSSYNEQFF. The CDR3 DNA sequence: TGCAGCGTTGAAGAACGGGGAAGCTCCTACAATGAGCAGTTCTTC.